This T cell receptor beta chain is drawn from a study of control samples from healthy donors and cancer patients. CDR1 and CDR2 from the germline V gene are LNHDA and SQIVND (reference sequence). V lost 9 bases, J lost 1 base, and 7 bases lay in between. CDR3 length: 12 amino acids. Sequenced by immunoSEQ multiplex PCR; TCRdb stores in-frame clones only, minus some. Of about 120,000 clones listed, 85% to 90% were seen once; the top ten hold less than 3%. The source is a woman between 65 and 79 years old in good health. The gene calls are TRBV19 and TRBJ1-5; D is perhaps TRBD1 (5 bases). Sequenced sample: blood. CDR3 nucleotides: TGTGCCAGCGGGGGGAGCAATCAGCCCCAGCATTTT. It specifies CASGGSNQPQHF.